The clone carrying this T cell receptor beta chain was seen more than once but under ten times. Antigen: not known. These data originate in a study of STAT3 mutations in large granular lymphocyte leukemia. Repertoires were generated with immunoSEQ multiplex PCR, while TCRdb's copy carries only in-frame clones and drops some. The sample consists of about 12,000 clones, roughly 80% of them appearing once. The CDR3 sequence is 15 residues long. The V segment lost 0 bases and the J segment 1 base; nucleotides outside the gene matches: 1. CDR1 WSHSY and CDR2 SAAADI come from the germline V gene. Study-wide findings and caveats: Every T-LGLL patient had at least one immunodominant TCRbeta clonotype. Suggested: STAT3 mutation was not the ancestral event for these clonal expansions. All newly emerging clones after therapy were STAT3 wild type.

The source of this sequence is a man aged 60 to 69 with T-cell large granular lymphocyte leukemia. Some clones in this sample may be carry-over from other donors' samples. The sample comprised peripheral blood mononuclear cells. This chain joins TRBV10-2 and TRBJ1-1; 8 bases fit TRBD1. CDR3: CASSESTGENTEAFF. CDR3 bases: TGCGCCAGCAGTGAGTCGACAGGGGAGAACACTGAAGCTTTCTTT.